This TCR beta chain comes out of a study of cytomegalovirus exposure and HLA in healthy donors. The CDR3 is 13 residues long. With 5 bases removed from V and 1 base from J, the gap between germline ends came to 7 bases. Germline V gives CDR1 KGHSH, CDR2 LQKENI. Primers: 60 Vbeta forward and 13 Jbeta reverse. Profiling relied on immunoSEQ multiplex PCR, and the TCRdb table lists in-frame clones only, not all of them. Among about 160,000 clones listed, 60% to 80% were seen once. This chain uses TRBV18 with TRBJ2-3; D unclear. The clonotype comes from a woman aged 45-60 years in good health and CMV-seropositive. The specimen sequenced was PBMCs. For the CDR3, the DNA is TGTGCCAGCTCAGACCGGGGCACAGATACGCAGTATTTT. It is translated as CASSDRGTDTQYF.